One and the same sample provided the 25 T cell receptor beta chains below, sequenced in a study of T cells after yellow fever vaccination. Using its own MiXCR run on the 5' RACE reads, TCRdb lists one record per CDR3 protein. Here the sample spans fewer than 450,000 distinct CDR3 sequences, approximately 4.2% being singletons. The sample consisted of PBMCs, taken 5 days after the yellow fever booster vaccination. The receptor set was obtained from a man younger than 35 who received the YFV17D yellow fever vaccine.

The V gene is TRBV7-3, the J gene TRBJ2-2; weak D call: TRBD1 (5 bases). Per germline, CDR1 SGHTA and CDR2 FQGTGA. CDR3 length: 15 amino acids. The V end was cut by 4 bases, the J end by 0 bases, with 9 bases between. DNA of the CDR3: TGTGCCAGCAGCTCACAGGCCACGAACACCGGGGAGCTGTTTTTT. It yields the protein CASSSQATNTGELFF.

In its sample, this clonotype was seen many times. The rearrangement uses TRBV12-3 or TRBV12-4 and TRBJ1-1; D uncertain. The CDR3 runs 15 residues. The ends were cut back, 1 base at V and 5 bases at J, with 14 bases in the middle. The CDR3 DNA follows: TGTGCCAGCAGTTTAGGGGGAGGAGTCGAGACTGAAGCTTTCTTT. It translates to CASSLGGGVETEAFF.

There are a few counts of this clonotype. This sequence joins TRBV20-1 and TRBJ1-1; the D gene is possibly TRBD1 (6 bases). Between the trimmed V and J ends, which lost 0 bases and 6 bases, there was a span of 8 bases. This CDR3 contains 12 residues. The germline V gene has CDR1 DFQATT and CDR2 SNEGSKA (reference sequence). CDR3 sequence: CSARDGGSEAFF. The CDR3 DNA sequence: TGCAGTGCTAGAGATGGGGGCTCTGAAGCTTTCTTT.

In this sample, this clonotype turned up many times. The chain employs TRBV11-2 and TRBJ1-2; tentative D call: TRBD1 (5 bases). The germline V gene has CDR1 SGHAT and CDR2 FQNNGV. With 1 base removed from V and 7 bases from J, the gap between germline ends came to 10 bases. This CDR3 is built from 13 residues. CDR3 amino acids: CASSLGSGLGYTF. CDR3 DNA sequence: TGTGCCAGCAGCTTAGGGTCGGGACTTGGCTACACCTTC.

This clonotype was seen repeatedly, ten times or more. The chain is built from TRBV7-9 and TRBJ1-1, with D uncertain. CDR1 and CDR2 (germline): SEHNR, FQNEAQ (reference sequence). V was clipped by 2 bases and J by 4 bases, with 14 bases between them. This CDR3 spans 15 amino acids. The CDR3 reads CASSLLRQRVTEAFF. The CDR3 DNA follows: TGTGCCAGCAGCTTATTGCGGCAGCGGGTCACTGAAGCTTTCTTT. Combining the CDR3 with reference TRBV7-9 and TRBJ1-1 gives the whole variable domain DTGVSQNPRHKITKRGQNVTFRCDPISEHNRLYWYRQTLGQGPEFLTYFQNEAQLEKSRLLSDRFSAERPKGSFSTLEIQRTEQGDSAMYLCASSLLRQRVTEAFFGQGTRLTVV.

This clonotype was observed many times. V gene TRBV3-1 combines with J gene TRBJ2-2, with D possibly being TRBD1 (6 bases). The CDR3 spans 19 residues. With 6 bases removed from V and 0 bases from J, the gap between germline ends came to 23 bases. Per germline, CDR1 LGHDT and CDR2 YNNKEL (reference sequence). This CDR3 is CASRPGQPNAITNTGELFF. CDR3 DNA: TGTGCCAGCAGGCCGGGACAACCAAATGCCATTACGAACACCGGGGAGCTGTTTTTT.

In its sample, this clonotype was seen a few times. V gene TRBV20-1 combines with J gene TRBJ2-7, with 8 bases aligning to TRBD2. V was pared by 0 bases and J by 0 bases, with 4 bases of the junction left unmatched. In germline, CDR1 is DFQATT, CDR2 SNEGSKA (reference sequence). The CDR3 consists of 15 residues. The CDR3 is CSARDRGTSSYEQYF. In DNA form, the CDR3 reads TGCAGTGCTAGAGATCGGGGGACTAGCTCCTACGAGCAGTACTTC.

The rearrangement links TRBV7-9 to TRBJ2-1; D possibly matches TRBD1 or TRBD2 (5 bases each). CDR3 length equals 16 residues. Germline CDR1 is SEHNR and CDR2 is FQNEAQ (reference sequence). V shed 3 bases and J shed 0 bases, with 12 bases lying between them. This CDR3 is CASSFLGVSSYNEQFF. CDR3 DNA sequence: TGTGCCAGCAGCTTTTTGGGGGTCAGCTCCTACAATGAGCAGTTCTTC.

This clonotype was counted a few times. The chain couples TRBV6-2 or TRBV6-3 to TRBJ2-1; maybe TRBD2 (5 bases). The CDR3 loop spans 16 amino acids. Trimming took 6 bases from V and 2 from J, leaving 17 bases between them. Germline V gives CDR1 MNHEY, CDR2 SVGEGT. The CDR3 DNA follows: TGTGCCAGCAGCTCACCACAAGCGGCTACCTACAATGAGCAGTTCTTC. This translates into CASSSPQAATYNEQFF.

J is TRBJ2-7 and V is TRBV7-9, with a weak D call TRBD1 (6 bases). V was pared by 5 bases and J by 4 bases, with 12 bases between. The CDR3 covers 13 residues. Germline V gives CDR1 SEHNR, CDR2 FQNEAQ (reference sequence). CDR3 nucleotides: TGTGCCAGCAGCCTAGGACAGAAATACGAGCAGTACGTC. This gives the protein CASSLGQKYEQYV.

This CDR3 reads CASSYAGYEQYF. CDR3 in DNA: TGTGCCAGCAGTTACGCGGGCTACGAGCAGTACTTC. The rearrangement links TRBV12-3 or TRBV12-4 to TRBJ2-7, with D perhaps matching TRBD2 (5 bases). This CDR3 region has 12 residues. V lost 4 bases to trimming and J lost 3 bases, with 7 bases between them.

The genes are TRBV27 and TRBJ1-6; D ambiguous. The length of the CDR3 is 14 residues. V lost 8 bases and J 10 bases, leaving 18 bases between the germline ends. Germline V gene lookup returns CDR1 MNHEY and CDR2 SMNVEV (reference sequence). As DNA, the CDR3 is TGTGCCAGCCACCGCCCCGGTATAGGGTCACCCCTCCACTTT. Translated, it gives CASHRPGIGSPLHF.

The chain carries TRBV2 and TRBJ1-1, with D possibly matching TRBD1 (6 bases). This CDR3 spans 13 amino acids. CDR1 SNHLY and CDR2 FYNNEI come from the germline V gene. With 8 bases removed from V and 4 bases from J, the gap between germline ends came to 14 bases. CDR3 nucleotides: TGTGCCAGCGTGGGGGGGCAACGCACTGAAGCTTTCTTT. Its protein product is CASVGGQRTEAFF.

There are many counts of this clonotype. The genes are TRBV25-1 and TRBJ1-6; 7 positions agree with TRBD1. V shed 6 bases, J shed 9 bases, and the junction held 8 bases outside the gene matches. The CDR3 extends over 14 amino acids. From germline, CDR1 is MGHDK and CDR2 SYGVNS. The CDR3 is CASSPRGTVSPLHF. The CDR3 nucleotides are TGTGCCAGCAGCCCTCGGGGGACAGTTTCACCCCTCCACTTT. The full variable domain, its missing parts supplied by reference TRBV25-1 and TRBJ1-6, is EADIYQTPRYLVIGTGKKITLECSQTMGHDKMYWYQQDPGMELHLIHYSYGVNSTEKGDLSSESTVSRIRTEHFPLTLESARPSHTSQYLCASSPRGTVSPLHFGNGTRLTVT.

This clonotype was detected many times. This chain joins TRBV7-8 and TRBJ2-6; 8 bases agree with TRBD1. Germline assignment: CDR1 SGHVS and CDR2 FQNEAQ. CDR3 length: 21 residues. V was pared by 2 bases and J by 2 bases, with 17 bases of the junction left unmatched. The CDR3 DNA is TGTGCCAGCAGCTTAATACCAGGAAGGGGGACAGGCGGCGCTGGGGCCAACGTCCTGACTTTC. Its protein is CASSLIPGRGTGGAGANVLTF.

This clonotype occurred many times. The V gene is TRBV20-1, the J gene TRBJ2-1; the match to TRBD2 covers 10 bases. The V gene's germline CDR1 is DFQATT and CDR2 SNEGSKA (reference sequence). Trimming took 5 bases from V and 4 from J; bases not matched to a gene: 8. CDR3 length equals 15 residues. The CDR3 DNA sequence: TGCAGTGCTCCGGTGTTAGCGGGGGGATACAATGAGCAGTTCTTC. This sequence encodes CSAPVLAGGYNEQFF.

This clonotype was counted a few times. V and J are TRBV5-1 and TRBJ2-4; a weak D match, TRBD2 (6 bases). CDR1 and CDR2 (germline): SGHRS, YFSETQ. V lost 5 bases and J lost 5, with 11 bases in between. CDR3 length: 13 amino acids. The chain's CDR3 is CASSWDSQNIQYF. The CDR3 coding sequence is TGCGCCAGCAGTTGGGACTCTCAAAACATTCAGTACTTC.

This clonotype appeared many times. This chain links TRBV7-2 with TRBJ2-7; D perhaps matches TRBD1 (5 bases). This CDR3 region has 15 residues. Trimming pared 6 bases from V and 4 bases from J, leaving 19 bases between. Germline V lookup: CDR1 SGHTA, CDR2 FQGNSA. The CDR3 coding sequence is TGTGCCAGCAGGCCCCAGGGCTGGAGCAGGTACGAGCAGTACTTC. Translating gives CASRPQGWSRYEQYF.

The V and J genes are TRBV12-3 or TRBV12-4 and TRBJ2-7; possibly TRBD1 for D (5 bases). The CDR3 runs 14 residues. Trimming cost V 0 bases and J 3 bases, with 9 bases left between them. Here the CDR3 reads CASSLAGVNYEQYF. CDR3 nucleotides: TGTGCCAGCAGTTTAGCAGGGGTGAACTACGAGCAGTACTTC.

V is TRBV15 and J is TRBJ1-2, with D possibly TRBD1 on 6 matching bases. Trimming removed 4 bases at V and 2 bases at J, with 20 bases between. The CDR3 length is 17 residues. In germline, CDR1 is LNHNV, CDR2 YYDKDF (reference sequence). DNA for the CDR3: TGTGCCACCAGCAAGGACGCCCTACAGGGCGCCAACTATGGCTACACCTTC. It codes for CATSKDALQGANYGYTF.

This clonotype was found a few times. The CDR3 is CASSGLGRGSRQPQHF. Written as DNA, the CDR3 is TGTGCCAGCAGCGGCCTTGGACGTGGGAGCCGTCAGCCCCAGCATTTT. V usage is TRBV2 and J usage is TRBJ1-5; D remains ambiguous. V was shortened by 6 bases and J by 6 bases, with 21 bases between the two germline ends. This CDR3 region has 16 residues. The V gene's germline CDR1 is SNHLY and CDR2 FYNNEI.

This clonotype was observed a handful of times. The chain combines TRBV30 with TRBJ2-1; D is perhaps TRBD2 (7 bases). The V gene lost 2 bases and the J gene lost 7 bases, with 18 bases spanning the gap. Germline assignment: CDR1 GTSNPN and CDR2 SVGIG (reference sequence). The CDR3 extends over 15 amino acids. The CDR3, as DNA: TGTGCCTGGAGTTTGGTGGGGGGGGCTTTAAATGAGCAGTTCTTC. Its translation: CAWSLVGGALNEQFF.

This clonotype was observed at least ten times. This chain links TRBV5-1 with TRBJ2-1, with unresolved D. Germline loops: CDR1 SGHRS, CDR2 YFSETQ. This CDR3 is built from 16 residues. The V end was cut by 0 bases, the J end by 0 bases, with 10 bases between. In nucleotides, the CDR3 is TGCGCCAGCAGCTTGGCGGGCAACCCCTCCTACAATGAGCAGTTCTTC. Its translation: CASSLAGNPSYNEQFF.

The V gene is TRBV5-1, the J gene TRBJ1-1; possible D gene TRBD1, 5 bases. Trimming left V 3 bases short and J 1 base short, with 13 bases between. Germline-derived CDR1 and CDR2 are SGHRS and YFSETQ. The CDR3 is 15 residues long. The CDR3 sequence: CASSSWDEGNTEAFF. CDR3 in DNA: TGCGCCAGCAGCTCATGGGACGAAGGGAACACTGAAGCTTTCTTT.

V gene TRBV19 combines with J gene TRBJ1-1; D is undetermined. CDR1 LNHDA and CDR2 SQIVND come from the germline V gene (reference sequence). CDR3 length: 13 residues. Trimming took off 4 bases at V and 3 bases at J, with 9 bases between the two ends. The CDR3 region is CASSKPGDTEAFF. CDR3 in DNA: TGTGCCAGTAGTAAACCAGGAGACACTGAAGCTTTCTTT.